These T cell receptor beta chains were read from a single sample in a study of T cells in Graves' hyperthyroidism and ophthalmopathy. TCRdb re-derived calls from the multiplex PCR reads in MiXCR, one entry per CDR3 protein. The sample shows tens of thousands of distinct CDR3 sequences, roughly 50% of them seen only once. Material: peripheral blood or thyroid tissue (not recorded which). Source of these receptors: a man aged 18-30 years with Graves' hyperthyroidism. The CDR3 runs from the conserved cysteine through the conserved F or W. Fields, in order: J gene, D gene, clone size, V gene, CDR3 DNA, CDR3 protein. A D gene is named only where the DNA matches it firmly. Not all rows give a size; the values are once, few, many and, for expanded clones, a class.

j_gene: TRBJ2-3; d_gene: TRBD2; abundance: many; v_gene: TRBV7-6; CDR3nt: TGTGCCAGCAGGAGGACTAGCGGGGGTGTAGATACGCAGTATTTT; CDR3aa: CASRRTSGGVDTQYF
j_gene: TRBJ2-7; d_gene: TRBD2; abundance: NA; v_gene: TRBV20-1; CDR3nt: TGCAGTGCTGGAACTAGCGGGTACGAGCAGTACTTC; CDR3aa: CSAGTSGYEQYF
j_gene: TRBJ1-5; d_gene: NA; abundance: NA; v_gene: TRBV7-8; CDR3nt: TGTGCCAGCGGCAAGGGACGGGGGGAGAACGGCAATCAGCCCCAGCATTTT; CDR3aa: CASGKGRGENGNQPQHF
j_gene: TRBJ1-3; d_gene: NA; abundance: NA; v_gene: TRBV6-4; CDR3nt: TGTGCCAGCAGTGACCCCGGAAACACCATATATTTT; CDR3aa: CASSDPGNTIYF
j_gene: TRBJ1-1; d_gene: NA; abundance: many; v_gene: TRBV7-2; CDR3nt: TGTGCCAGCAGCCGGGACAAGAACACTGAAGCTTTCTTT; CDR3aa: CASSRDKNTEAFF
j_gene: TRBJ2-2; d_gene: NA; abundance: many; v_gene: TRBV6-6; CDR3nt: TGTGCCAGCAGTAGAGGGGAGTATGGGGAGCTGTTTTTT; CDR3aa: CASSRGEYGELFF
j_gene: TRBJ1-1; d_gene: NA; abundance: many; v_gene: TRBV15; CDR3nt: TGTGCCACCAGCAGAGACTACGGTAAGAATGAAGCTTTCTTT; CDR3aa: CATSRDYGKNEAFF
j_gene: TRBJ2-3; d_gene: NA; abundance: many; v_gene: TRBV4-1; CDR3nt: TGCGCCAGCAGCCAAGTAACCTGGGCAGATACGCAGTATTTT; CDR3aa: CASSQVTWADTQYF
j_gene: TRBJ2-3; d_gene: NA; abundance: few; v_gene: TRBV6-2/TRBV6-3; CDR3nt: TGTGCCAGCAGTTATTTGGGGCGAACCACAGATACGCAGTATTTT; CDR3aa: CASSYLGRTTDTQYF
j_gene: TRBJ1-2; d_gene: TRBD1; abundance: many; v_gene: TRBV7-2; CDR3nt: TGTGCCAGCAGCCGGACAGGGGACTATGGCTACACCTTC; CDR3aa: CASSRTGDYGYTF
j_gene: TRBJ2-2; d_gene: NA; abundance: NA; v_gene: TRBV7-2; CDR3nt: TGTGCCAGCAGTCTGACCGGGGAGCTGTTTTTT; CDR3aa: CASSLTGELFF
j_gene: TRBJ1-1; d_gene: TRBD1; abundance: NA; v_gene: TRBV2; CDR3nt: TGTGCCAGCATAAGGGACAGATCAAACACTGAAGCTTTCTTT; CDR3aa: CASIRDRSNTEAFF
j_gene: TRBJ1-6; d_gene: TRBD1; abundance: many; v_gene: TRBV5-6; CDR3nt: TGTGCCAGCAGCTTGGGCCTTGACAGGGGGCTCCCTAATTCACCCCTCCACTTT; CDR3aa: CASSLGLDRGLPNSPLHF
j_gene: TRBJ1-5; d_gene: TRBD1; abundance: few; v_gene: TRBV11-1; CDR3nt: TGTGCCAGCAGCTTGGGACAGTCTAATCAGCCCCAGCATTTT; CDR3aa: CASSLGQSNQPQHF
j_gene: TRBJ1-6; d_gene: NA; abundance: NA; v_gene: TRBV7-9; CDR3nt: TGTGCCAGCAGCCCAAGACAGCGAACACCCCTCCACTTT; CDR3aa: CASSPRQRTPLHF
j_gene: TRBJ1-4; d_gene: NA; abundance: NA; v_gene: TRBV30; CDR3nt: TGTGCCTGGAGCGGGGTAGGACCGGTTGAAAAACTGTTTTTT; CDR3aa: CAWSGVGPVEKLFF
j_gene: TRBJ1-1; d_gene: NA; abundance: NA; v_gene: TRBV7-2; CDR3nt: TGTGCCAGCAGTGAAATGGACCGGCCGGACGTAGCTTTCTTT; CDR3aa: CASSEMDRPDVAFF
j_gene: TRBJ2-3; d_gene: TRBD1; abundance: NA; v_gene: TRBV15; CDR3nt: TGTGCCACCAGCGTCCCGGGACAGGGGACAATCACAGATACGCAGTATTTT; CDR3aa: CATSVPGQGTITDTQYF
j_gene: TRBJ1-3; d_gene: NA; abundance: many; v_gene: TRBV5-1; CDR3nt: TGCGCCAGCAGCTTGGCCGGGTCCGCAGGAGGAAACACCATATATTTT; CDR3aa: CASSLAGSAGGNTIYF
j_gene: TRBJ2-5; d_gene: TRBD2; abundance: NA; v_gene: TRBV7-2; CDR3nt: TGTGCCAGCAGCCAAGGGACTAGCGGGAGGCAGACCCAGTACTTC; CDR3aa: CASSQGTSGRQTQYF
j_gene: TRBJ1-5; d_gene: NA; abundance: NA; v_gene: TRBV7-9; CDR3nt: TGTGTCAGCAGCTTGGAGCGGGGGCTAAAGCCCCAGCATTTT; CDR3aa: CVSSLERGLKPQHF
j_gene: TRBJ2-7; d_gene: NA; abundance: NA; v_gene: TRBV15; CDR3nt: TGTGCCACCAGCAGAGACTTGACACGTAGCTCCTACGAGCAGTACTTC; CDR3aa: CATSRDLTRSSYEQYF
j_gene: TRBJ1-5; d_gene: TRBD1; abundance: many; v_gene: TRBV6-1; CDR3nt: TGTGCCAGCAGACAGGGGGCGTTGAGCAATCAGCCCCAGCATTTT; CDR3aa: CASRQGALSNQPQHF
j_gene: TRBJ1-4; d_gene: NA; abundance: few; v_gene: TRBV15; CDR3nt: TGTGCCACCAGCAGACCCAGTCGATCTAATGAAAAACTGTTTTTT; CDR3aa: CATSRPSRSNEKLFF
j_gene: TRBJ2-5; d_gene: TRBD1; abundance: NA; v_gene: TRBV7-8; CDR3nt: TGTGCCAGCACCGACCGGGACAGGGTCGAAGAGACCCAGTACTTC; CDR3aa: CASTDRDRVEETQYF
j_gene: TRBJ1-2; d_gene: NA; abundance: once; v_gene: TRBV25-1; CDR3nt: TGTGCCAGCAGGGGGGCAGCCCCCAACTATGGCTACACCTTC; CDR3aa: CASRGAAPNYGYTF
j_gene: TRBJ2-7; d_gene: TRBD2; abundance: NA; v_gene: TRBV29-1; CDR3nt: TGCAGCACTCACCCCCGGGGGGACGGGGGCTACGAGCAGTACTTC; CDR3aa: CSTHPRGDGGYEQYF
j_gene: TRBJ1-1; d_gene: TRBD1; abundance: many; v_gene: TRBV6-5; CDR3nt: TGTGCCAGCAGCCGGGACAGGAAAGCTTTCTTT; CDR3aa: CASSRDRKAFF
j_gene: TRBJ2-7; d_gene: NA; abundance: many; v_gene: TRBV11-2; CDR3nt: TGTGCCAGCAGCTTAGGGACATTTGCCGAGCAGTACTTC; CDR3aa: CASSLGTFAEQYF
j_gene: TRBJ1-5; d_gene: NA; abundance: many; v_gene: TRBV19; CDR3nt: TGTGCCAGTAGAGAGGCGGGAAATAGCAATCAGCCCCAGCATTTT; CDR3aa: CASREAGNSNQPQHF
j_gene: TRBJ2-5; d_gene: NA; abundance: NA; v_gene: TRBV30; CDR3nt: TGTGCCTGGAGTGCGTCAGGGATAGAGACCCAGTACTTC; CDR3aa: CAWSASGIETQYF
j_gene: TRBJ2-2; d_gene: TRBD1; abundance: many; v_gene: TRBV29-1; CDR3nt: TGCAGCGGATCGACAGGGAGACTCGGGGAGCTGTTTTTT; CDR3aa: CSGSTGRLGELFF
j_gene: TRBJ2-2; d_gene: TRBD1; abundance: many; v_gene: TRBV12-3/TRBV12-4; CDR3nt: TGTGCCAGCAGTCCCCTGGACAGGGGAAACACCGGGGAGCTGTTTTTT; CDR3aa: CASSPLDRGNTGELFF
j_gene: TRBJ1-5; d_gene: NA; abundance: NA; v_gene: TRBV2; CDR3nt: TGTGCCAGCAGTGAAGCGGGGGGGGATCAGCCCCAGCATTTT; CDR3aa: CASSEAGGDQPQHF